The 5 T cell receptor beta chains in this list originate from one sample, sequenced in a study of T cell changes during pregnancy in multiple sclerosis. Produced via immunoSEQ multiplex PCR; TCRdb's table is partial and in-frame only. The repertoire holds 29,000 or so clones, with just over 90% as singletons. Sequenced material: CD4+ T cells from peripheral blood mononuclear cells, taken in the first trimester of pregnancy. These receptor sequences come from a female donor with multiple sclerosis, enrolled in a pregnancy study.

This chain connects TRBV28 to TRBJ1-4; D is possibly TRBD1 (5 bases). The germline V gene encodes CDR1 MDHEN and CDR2 SYDVKM. V was clipped by 3 bases and J by 8 bases, with 13 bases between them. CDR3 length: 14 amino acids. The CDR3 DNA is TGTGCCAGCAGTTTCGTTCCCCCAGGGGAAAAACTGTTTTTT. Its translation is CASSFVPPGEKLFF.

On this clone itself: A read error is likely, as this CDR3 ends without the conserved phenylalanine or tryptophan. The genes are TRBV30 and TRBJ1-2, with D possibly TRBD1 on 5 matching bases. CDR1 and CDR2 from the germline V gene are GTSNPN and SVGIG (reference sequence). This CDR3 has 16 residues. V was shortened by 4 bases and J by 1 base, with 19 bases between the two germline ends. CDR3: CAWIPGGRRDNYGYTL. The CDR3 coding sequence is TGTGCCTGGATCCCCGGGGGAAGGCGGGATAACTATGGCTACACCCTC.

The genes are TRBV18 and TRBJ1-5, with D possibly being TRBD1 (5 bases). The CDR3 loop spans 15 amino acids. V dropped 6 bases and J dropped 2 bases, with 14 bases sitting between them. The germline V gene encodes CDR1 KGHSH and CDR2 LQKENI. The chain's CDR3 is CASSQGTFGNQPQHF. In DNA, the CDR3 is TGTGCCAGCTCGCAGGGCACATTCGGCAATCAGCCCCAGCATTTT.

As DNA, the CDR3 is TGTGCCAGCAGTTTATCCCCCCTCGAGCAGTACTTC. Amino acids: CASSLSPLEQYF. V and J are TRBV28 and TRBJ2-7, with unresolved D. Trimming removed 1 base from V and 6 bases from J, with 7 bases in between. This CDR3 has 12 residues. Germline V lookup: CDR1 MDHEN, CDR2 SYDVKM. The full variable domain, in which reference TRBV28 and TRBJ2-7 provide the parts outside the CDR3, is DVKVTQSSRYLVKRTGEKVFLECVQDMDHENMFWYRQDPGLGLRLIYFSYDVKMKEKGDIPEGYSVSREKKERFSLILESASTNQTSMYLCASSLSPLEQYFGPGTRLTVT.

The chain links TRBV20-1 to TRBJ1-1, with 7 bases identical to TRBD1. In germline, CDR1 is DFQATT, CDR2 SNEGSKA (reference sequence). The CDR3 sequence is 11 residues long. V was pared by 1 base and J by 7 bases, with 0 bases of the junction left unmatched. CDR3: CSARGDSEAFF. Here the CDR3 DNA reads TGCAGTGCTAGAGGGGACAGTGAAGCTTTCTTT.